A selection of T cell receptor beta chains follows, all from one sample in a study of OX40 agonist ivuxolimab in advanced cancers. Here immunoSEQ multiplex PCR was the method, and the copy in TCRdb shows in-frame clones only, minus some. The sample has 70,000 or so clones, roughly 87% seen once. Sequenced here: CD4+ or CD8+ T cells sorted from blood, sampled in a trial of the OX40 agonist ivuxolimab. The receptors here all came from an adult with an advanced solid tumor such as melanoma, head and neck, liver or kidney cancer. Each CDR3 is given with its conserved first and last residue. The D gene is left open where the match is weak. Rows give clone size only sometimes, using once, few, many, or a class for an expanded clone.

J | size | V | D | DNA | CDR3
TRBJ1-5 | few | TRBV5-8 | TRBD1 | TGTGCCAGCACCACGGGACAGATCAATCAGCCCCAGCATTTT | CASTTGQINQPQHF
TRBJ2-1 | . | TRBV7-9 | . | TGTGCCAGCAGGGAGGCCGTGTTGGCTGAGCAGTTCTTC | CASREAVLAEQFF
TRBJ2-6 | . | TRBV5-1 | . | TGCGCCAGCAGCTTGTTCAAGCCTAGAACTGGGGCCAACGTCCTGACTTTC | CASSLFKPRTGANVLTF
TRBJ2-1 | once | TRBV2 | TRBD1 | TGTGCCACCGACAGGGTCTCCTACAATGAGCAGTTCTTC | CATDRVSYNEQFF
TRBJ1-2 | . | TRBV29-1 | TRBD1 | TGCAGCGCACAGGGGCTCGATGGCTACACCTTC | CSAQGLDGYTF
TRBJ1-2 | . | TRBV29-1 | . | TGCAGCGTTGTTCATAACGACTATGGCTACACCTTC | CSVVHNDYGYTF
TRBJ2-5 | once | TRBV30 | TRBD1 | TGTGCCTGGACCAGGGGGCGATACACCCAGTACTTC | CAWTRGRYTQYF
TRBJ1-6 | . | TRBV6-5 | . | TGTGCCAGCAGTTATGACAGAAATTCACCCCTCCACTTT | CASSYDRNSPLHF
TRBJ1-3 | . | TRBV5-1 | . | TGCGCCAGCAGCTTCGGGGCGGACTCTGGAAACACCATATATTTT | CASSFGADSGNTIYF
TRBJ2-3 | . | TRBV5-1 | . | TGCGCCAGCAGCTTTAAAACGGGACAACTTACAGATACGCAGTATTTT | CASSFKTGQLTDTQYF
TRBJ2-2 | . | TRBV5-1 | . | TGCGCCAGCAGCTCCTATGGGGCCCCCAACACCGGGGAGCTGTTTTTT | CASSSYGAPNTGELFF
TRBJ1-2 | . | TRBV30 | TRBD1 | TGTGCCTGGAACGAAGGACAGGGTTTTAACTATGGCTACACCTTC | CAWNEGQGFNYGYTF
TRBJ2-1 | . | TRBV7-2 | . | TGTGCCAGCAGCTTAACGAGGCCAGGGCGCAATGAGCAGTTCTTC | CASSLTRPGRNEQFF
TRBJ1-5 | . | TRBV28 | . | TGTGCCAGCAGTTTAGGACAGTTCAATCAGCCCCAGCATTTT | CASSLGQFNQPQHF
TRBJ2-7 | . | TRBV28 | TRBD1 | TGTGCCAGCAGTCGTCGACAGGGACAGGGAATTTCCTACGAGCAGTACTTC | CASSRRQGQGISYEQYF
TRBJ2-2 | few | TRBV7-9 | . | TGTGCCAGCAGCTTAGACAGGGCGAACACCGGGGAGCTGTTTTTT | CASSLDRANTGELFF
TRBJ2-3 | . | TRBV28 | TRBD2 | TGTGCCAGCAGTTGGGGGACTAGCGGAGAAGCCCTGCCGCAGTATTTT | CASSWGTSGEALPQYF
TRBJ2-3 | . | TRBV7-9 | . | TGTGCCAGCAGCTTCCTCCCAGGGTTCAGAGAGAGCACAGATACGCAGTATTTT | CASSFLPGFRESTDTQYF
TRBJ1-5 | . | TRBV27 | TRBD1 | TGTGCCAGCAGTTTCTGGACAGGGATTAGCAATCAGCCCCAGCATTTT | CASSFWTGISNQPQHF
TRBJ2-1 | . | TRBV30 | . | TGTGCCGCCACCCCCCGGGACGGGGGCAATGAGCAGTTCTTC | CAATPRDGGNEQFF
TRBJ2-2 | . | TRBV6-1 | . | TGTGCCAGCAGTGAAGTACAGGGCACCGGGGAGCTGTTTTTT | CASSEVQGTGELFF
TRBJ2-1 | . | TRBV7-2 | . | TGTGCCAGCAGCACCAAACCTCCGGGAGCCTTGTATGAGCAGTTCTTC | CASSTKPPGALYEQFF
TRBJ1-1 | once | TRBV5-1 | TRBD1 | TGCGCCAGCAGCTTCCCCGACAGGGCCACCGCCACTGAAGCTTTCTTT | CASSFPDRATATEAFF
TRBJ2-1 | . | TRBV4-3 | . | TGCGCCAGCAGCCAAGAGTTCAGCGAAGGTCGTGAGCAGTTCTTC | CASSQEFSEGREQFF